This T cell receptor beta chain was found in a study of T cells after yellow fever vaccination (dated by TCRdb to between 2018 and 2021). Notes on the research overall: The SMART-Seq v4 Ultra Low Input RNA kit was used to prepare libraries from fractions with low cell numbers. To track T-cell clones before and after primary and booster YFV17D yellow fever vaccination, bulk TCR alpha and beta repertoires were sequenced longitudinally. Two healthy male donors, one aged 18 to 30 and one aged 30 to 40 years, were included in the cohort. Blood was collected at multiple timepoints before and after primary and secondary immunization, and bulk PBMC replicates and cell subsets were isolated.

Comment on this clonotype: It lacks a known antigen. Base qualities were left out, and no much larger clone turns up one base away.

Reading the label with the study, this specimen's treatment or condition is: live attenuated yellow fever vaccine strain. PBMCs were isolated from peripheral blood using a standard Ficoll-Paque protocol. Dynabeads CD4 and CD8 positive selection kits were used to isolate CD4 and CD8 T-cell fractions. TriZol was used to extract RNA from bulk PBMCs, from CD4 and CD8 fractions, and from dextramer-positive and dextramer-negative fractions. TCR cDNA was synthesized by 5'RACE template switching, through which a universal primer site and unique molecular identifiers were introduced. Priming of cDNA synthesis was performed from both the TCR alpha and TCR beta constant segments. Two PCR steps were used to amplify libraries, with sample barcodes and sequencing adapters being added in the second step. Libraries were sequenced on Illumina HiSeq 2500 (2x100 bp) or NovaSeq (2x150 bp). The paper's processing steps were these. MIGEC handled demultiplexing of reads and collapsing into UMI consensus sequences, while MiXCR performed V(D)J alignment. Using edgeR on replicate PBMC samples, clonotypes were called vaccine-responding if FDR was below 0.01 and the log2 fold change was above 5 up to day 15. Bulk clonotypes were assigned CD4 or CD8 identity according to which sequenced CD4 or CD8 repertoire held them at higher abundance. Through fastp at Q25 and MiXCR, TCRdb rebuilt clones from the public reads, retaining in-frame beta chains. Rows with a matching CDR3 protein are joined into one entry that keeps the most common DNA and genes. These V and J calls rely on TCRdb rather than the paper's analysis. The sample yields roughly 150,000 distinct CDR3 sequences; approximately 6.8% were counted once. The leading ten clones occupy around 2.3% of the sample.

Study-wide conclusions, independent of this receptor: Only a couple of donors were included in the study, so the extent to which the findings can be generalized is limited. Compared with the primary T-cell response, the secondary T-cell response was weaker but faster, peaking on day 5 rather than day 15. A small share of clonotypes was detected in both CD4 and CD8 compartments, with the overlap likely arising from convergent recombination. Because abundant contaminating clonotypes from the bulk population could be contained in FACS-sorted repertoires, computational filtering was required. After the booster, most of the clones that had expanded following primary vaccination were detected again (approximately 96% of CD4 and roughly nine tenths of CD8), which suggests that memory was broadly maintained.

The germline ends are 19 bases apart after V is trimmed by 5 bases and J by 8 bases. From the cysteine up to the phenylalanine, the CDR3 has a length of 16 residues. Here the CDR3 DNA is all that survives: 48 bases in frame from base 1. Sequences LNHDA (CDR1) and SQIVND (CDR2) are obtained from the germline V gene (reference sequence). Sequenced material: CD4+ T cells sorted from PBMCs, taken around 5 days after the first yellow fever vaccination. This receptor was taken from a man aged 18 to 29 who received the YFV17D yellow fever vaccine. This receptor chain uses TRBV19 and TRBJ1-6, with TRBD1 perhaps the D gene, on 6 matching bases. The CDR3 reads as follows: CASSPPDRRKDSPLHF. Here is the DNA: TGTGCCAGTAGTCCCCCCGACAGGAGAAAGGATTCACCCCTCCACTTT.